Described below is a single TCR beta chain sequence and its context. Its antigen is undetermined. The CDR3 length is 15 residues. The V gene lost 0 bases and the J gene lost 2 bases, with 10 bases spanning the gap. Per germline, CDR1 SGHTA and CDR2 FQGTGA. The data derive from a study of CD8+CD57+ T cells in acquired aplastic anemia. It was patients with CD8+CD57+ cell expansion by flow cytometry who were chosen for sequencing. Severe acquired aplastic anemia was present in every patient. Therapy had not been given to patients before blood sampling. Profiling of TCR beta VDJ combinations and CDR3 sequences used genomic DNA as template. One entry per CDR3 protein, called by TCRdb with MiXCR from the reads. The table has roughly 500,000 distinct CDR3 sequences, around 33% seen once. Overall study results and limits: The study found no significant CD8+ Simpson's diversity difference between patients and controls. The same twenty-nine CD8+ CDR3 sequences occurred in patients and in controls.

The sequencing sample was made of sorted CD4+, CD8+, or CD8+CD57+ T cells (not recorded which) from PBMCs. This TCR was recovered from a human donor with aplastic anemia. V and J are TRBV7-3 and TRBJ2-5; the D is unclear. The CDR3 DNA sequence: TGTGCCAGCAGCTTAACAGGGTTTGGGCAAGAGACCCAGTACTTC. This gives the protein CASSLTGFGQETQYF.